One and the same sample provided the 32 T cell receptor beta chains below, sequenced in a study of cytomegalovirus exposure and HLA in healthy donors listed by TCRdb under 2017. Receptor amplification or capture employed the immunoSEQ multiplex PCR assay. For the multiplex PCR, a mixture combining 60 forward primers for TCR Vbeta segments and 13 reverse primers for TCR Jbeta segments was used. Here the immuneACCESS table is served through TCRdb, limited to in-frame sequences with V and J called. Missing clones are a known gap in these copies; in checked studies unresolved V genes cover under half, and the rest lacks a known reason. Counted in this sample were 63,000 or so clones; 74% of them appeared once. About a fifth of the sample is in the top ten clones. The sample consisted of PBMCs. The receptors shown here come from a woman in her 30s in good health and CMV-seropositive.

The J gene is TRBJ1-5, the V gene TRBV28; 7 bases are a match to TRBD1. The CDR3 length is 16 residues. The V segment lost 6 bases and the J segment 0 bases; nucleotides outside the gene matches: 8. CDR1 MDHEN and CDR2 SYDVKM come from the germline V gene. CDR3 sequence reads: CASSLNRGHSNQPQHF. The CDR3, as DNA: TGTGCCAGCAGCCTGAACAGGGGCCATAGCAATCAGCCCCAGCATTTT.

This clone appeared once. The chain carries TRBV4-1 and TRBJ1-2; D is unresolved. The length of the CDR3 is 16 residues. Trimming took off 0 bases at V and 4 bases at J, with 15 bases between the two ends. Germline loops: CDR1 MGHRA, CDR2 YSYEKL. CDR3 in DNA: TGCGCCAGCAGCCAAGATCCGGAGGGTTATATCTATGGCTACACCTTC. Amino acid sequence: CASSQDPEGYIYGYTF.

This chain connects TRBV30 to TRBJ2-6; TRBD1 agrees at 7 bases. The CDR3 is 19 residues long. CDR1 is GTSNPN and CDR2 is SVGIG in the germline V gene (reference sequence). Losses at the gene ends were 2 bases for V and 0 bases for J; bases not matched to a gene: 13. The CDR3 bases are TGTGCCTGGAGTACACAGGGGAGACAAGATCCCTCTGGGGCCAACGTCCTGACTTTC. Amino acids: CAWSTQGRQDPSGANVLTF. Full variable domain (rest looked up from reference TRBV30 and TRBJ2-6): SQTIHQWPATLVQPVGSPLSLECTVEGTSNPNLYWYRQAAGRGLQLLFYSVGIGQISSEVPQNLSASRPQDRQFILSSKKLLLSDSGFYLCAWSTQGRQDPSGANVLTFGAGSRLTVL.

The rearrangement links TRBV9 to TRBJ2-1; weak D call: TRBD2 (5 bases). Germline loops: CDR1 SGDLS, CDR2 YYNGEE. Trimming left V 4 bases short and J 2 bases short, with 13 bases between. The CDR3 is 15 residues long. The CDR3: CASSPSGSPYNEQFF. CDR3 nucleotide sequence: TGTGCCAGCAGCCCGAGCGGTTCTCCCTACAATGAGCAGTTCTTC.

V usage is TRBV5-1 and J usage is TRBJ2-7, with 7 bases identical to TRBD2. V shed 4 bases, J shed 2 bases, and the junction held 6 bases outside the gene matches. The CDR3 contains 14 residues. Germline values: CDR1 SGHRS, CDR2 YFSETQ. The CDR3 DNA sequence: TGCGCCAGCAGCGTGTCTAGCGGAACCTACGAGCAGTACTTC. This translates into CASSVSSGTYEQYF.

The CDR3 is CASSGQNLHF. The CDR3 nucleotides are TGTGCCAGCAGCGGACAGAACCTCCACTTT. This chain joins TRBV6-6 and TRBJ1-6; weak D call: TRBD1 (6 bases). Germline CDR1 MNHNY, CDR2 SVGAGI (reference sequence). This CDR3 spans 10 amino acids. The V end was cut by 6 bases, the J end by 15 bases, with 9 bases between.

This chain links TRBV7-8 with TRBJ2-7; D perhaps matches TRBD2 (6 bases). The germline V and J ends were trimmed by 2 bases and 6 bases, with 17 bases remaining between them. The length of the CDR3 is 15 residues. In germline, CDR1 is SGHVS, CDR2 FQNEAQ. CDR3 in amino acids: CASSLSLSAGSEQYF. The CDR3 DNA follows: TGTGCCAGCAGCTTAAGCCTCTCCGCGGGGAGCGAGCAGTACTTC.

This chain uses TRBV4-1 with TRBJ1-5, with 9 nucleotides matching TRBD1. The ends lost 1 base at V and 3 bases at J; junction bases unmatched: 7. Germline V gene data show CDR1 as MGHRA and CDR2 as YSYEKL. The CDR3 sequence is 17 residues long. CDR3 sequence reads: CASSQAYRGPINQPQHF. The CDR3 coding sequence is TGCGCCAGCAGCCAAGCATACAGGGGGCCTATCAATCAGCCCCAGCATTTT.

This chain joins TRBV2 and TRBJ1-1; D uncertain. Germline loops: CDR1 SNHLY, CDR2 FYNNEI. V was shortened by 6 bases and J by 0 bases, with 11 bases between the two germline ends. The CDR3 has 14 amino acids. CDR3 DNA sequence: TGTGCCAGCAGGGAAACACTATTGAACACTGAAGCTTTCTTT. It yields the protein CASRETLLNTEAFF.

The V gene is TRBV20-1, the J gene TRBJ2-7, with a possible D match to TRBD2 (5 bases). The V and J ends lost 6 bases and 5 bases respectively, with 11 bases between them. The germline CDR1 and CDR2 sequences are DFQATT and SNEGSKA (reference sequence). CDR3 size: 11 residues. The CDR3 coding sequence is TGCAGTGCCATTCGGGGAGACGAGCAGTACTTC. It yields the protein CSAIRGDEQYF.

The CDR3 DNA reads as TGTGCCTGGCGCCCCCGACAGATTTCGAACACTGAAGCTTTCTTT. Encoded protein: CAWRPRQISNTEAFF. This chain joins TRBV30 and TRBJ1-1; tentatively, D is TRBD1 (5 bases). The germline CDR1 and CDR2 sequences are GTSNPN and SVGIG (reference sequence). V was shortened by 5 bases and J by 1 base, with 17 bases between the two germline ends. The CDR3 is made up of 15 amino acids.

This chain connects TRBV6-6 to TRBJ1-2; 8 bases agree with TRBD1. The CDR3 is 14 amino acids. The trim removed 0 bases at V and 6 bases at J, leaving 3 bases unmatched. Germline-derived CDR1 and CDR2 are MNHNY and SVGAGI (reference sequence). The CDR3: CASSYSGTGNGYTF. CDR3 nucleotide sequence: TGTGCCAGCAGTTACTCGGGGACAGGCAATGGCTACACCTTC.

V and J are TRBV6-5 and TRBJ2-1, with D possibly matching TRBD1 (5 bases). The CDR3 length is 15 residues. CDR1 is MNHEY, CDR2 SVGAGI, per germline. V was trimmed by 6 bases and J by 7 bases, leaving 19 bases between them. CDR3 protein: CASSNLGWGANEQFF. The CDR3 DNA sequence: TGTGCCAGCAGCAATCTAGGATGGGGCGCGAATGAGCAGTTCTTC.

This clone has more than one count but fewer than ten. The rearrangement links TRBV4-1 to TRBJ2-7; no definite D call. Trimming took 3 bases from V and 6 from J, leaving 6 bases between them. Looked up from germline, CDR1 is MGHRA and CDR2 is YSYEKL. This CDR3 has 11 amino acids. CDR3 nucleotides: TGCGCCAGCAGCCAGAGAGGCGAGCAGTACTTC. Its translation: CASSQRGEQYF.

The V call is TRBV4-2, the J call TRBJ1-2; 9 nucleotides match TRBD1. The CDR3 is 18 residues long. Germline V lookup: CDR1 LGHNA, CDR2 YNFKEQ. With V trimmed by 0 bases and J by 7 bases, 15 bases remained unmatched. CDR3 sequence (DNA): TGTGCCAGCAGCCAAGATTGGCGGGACAGGGTATCATTCTCTGGCTACACCTTC. Translating gives CASSQDWRDRVSFSGYTF.

With regard to this clone: Distinct nucleotide sequences in the sample also encode this CDR3. The rearrangement uses TRBV7-2 and TRBJ2-3; 13 nucleotides match TRBD2. CDR1 is SGHTA, CDR2 FQGNSA, per germline. V lost 5 bases, J lost 3 bases, and 2 bases stayed unmatched. The CDR3 is 15 residues long. The chain's CDR3 is CASSQGLAGTDTQYF. The CDR3 nucleotides read TGTGCCAGCAGCCAGGGACTAGCGGGAACAGATACGCAGTATTTT. The full variable domain, its missing parts supplied by reference TRBV7-2 and TRBJ2-3, is GAGVSQSPSNKVTEKGKDVELRCDPISGHTALYWYRQSLGQGLEFLIYFQGNSAPDKSGLPSDRFSAERTGGSVSTLTIQRTQQEDSAVYLCASSQGLAGTDTQYFGPGTRLTVL.

The chain uses TRBV6-6 and TRBJ2-7, with D tentatively TRBD1 (6 bases). CDR3 size: 14 residues. V lost 5 bases and J lost 2, with 13 bases in between. Germline-derived CDR1 and CDR2 are MNHNY and SVGAGI (reference sequence). The CDR3 is CASSTPTGPYEQYF. The CDR3 DNA sequence: TGTGCCAGCAGTACACCGACAGGCCCCTACGAGCAGTACTTC.

The genes are TRBV16 and TRBJ2-6; D unresolved. The CDR3 consists of 16 residues. The V and J ends lost 0 bases and 8 bases respectively, with 14 bases between them. The V gene's germline CDR1 is KGHSY and CDR2 FQNENV. The CDR3 reads CASSQSSIGRTNVLTF. The CDR3 nucleotides read TGTGCCAGCAGCCAATCGAGTATCGGCAGGACCAACGTCCTGACTTTC. Full variable domain (remainder filled in from reference TRBV16 and TRBJ2-6): GEEVAQTPKHLVRGEGQKAKLYCAPIKGHSYVFWYQQVLKNEFKFLISFQNENVFDETGMPKERFSAKCLPNSPCSLEIQATKLEDSAVYFCASSQSSIGRTNVLTFGAGSRLTVL.

This clone was counted between two and nine times. The chain uses TRBV9 and TRBJ1-1; a possible D gene is TRBD1 (6 bases). Trimming left V 3 bases short and J 7 bases short, with 10 bases between. The CDR3 totals 12 residues. Per the germline V gene, CDR1 is SGDLS and CDR2 is YYNGEE. The DNA for the CDR3 is TGTGCCAGCAGCGGAAGGGGGTTTGAAGCTTTCTTT. It is translated as CASSGRGFEAFF.

The V call is TRBV2, the J call TRBJ2-7, with 10 bases that match TRBD1. CDR1 and CDR2 from the germline V gene are SNHLY and FYNNEI. The CDR3 runs 14 residues. V shed 5 bases and J 1 base; nucleotides not matched to a gene: 2. This CDR3 is CASSRQGASYEQYF. The CDR3 region has the DNA TGTGCCAGCAGTCGACAGGGGGCGTCCTACGAGCAGTACTTC.

The V gene is TRBV2, the J gene TRBJ1-1; D is ambiguous. Trimming removed 6 bases at V and 1 base at J, with 9 bases between. CDR1 is SNHLY, CDR2 FYNNEI, per germline. This CDR3 contains 13 residues. Here the CDR3 reads CASRSDKNTEAFF. DNA of the CDR3: TGTGCCAGCAGATCCGACAAGAACACTGAAGCTTTCTTT.

The chain has TRBV6-5 and TRBJ2-3, with 7 bases that match TRBD2. Germline assignment: CDR1 MNHEY and CDR2 SVGAGI. Trimming removed 2 bases from V and 2 bases from J; junction bases left unmatched: 4. The length of the CDR3 is 15 residues. CDR3 DNA sequence: TGTGCCAGCAGTTACGTGGGAGGGAACACAGATACGCAGTATTTT. Amino acids: CASSYVGGNTDTQYF.

The J gene is TRBJ2-7, the V gene TRBV28; D may be TRBD1 (5 bases). The CDR3 sequence is 12 residues long. The germline V gene encodes CDR1 MDHEN and CDR2 SYDVKM. V was shortened by 3 bases and J by 6 bases, with 9 bases between the two germline ends. CDR3 sequence: CASSFGASEQYF. In DNA, the CDR3 is TGTGCCAGCAGTTTTGGGGCGTCCGAGCAGTACTTC.

The chain uses TRBV7-9 and TRBJ2-7; D unclear. The CDR3 totals 11 residues. Trimming left V 2 bases short and J 6 bases short, with 5 bases between. The V gene's germline CDR1 is SEHNR and CDR2 FQNEAQ (reference sequence). The DNA for the CDR3 is TGTGCCAGCAGCTTATCTGTCGAGCAGTACTTC. This encodes CASSLSVEQYF.

The rearrangement joins TRBV19 to TRBJ2-3; 11 positions agree with TRBD1. The CDR3 loop spans 14 amino acids. Losses at the gene ends were 7 bases for V and 4 bases for J; bases not matched to a gene: 4. CDR1 LNHDA and CDR2 SQIVND come from the germline V gene (reference sequence). The CDR3 nucleotides are TGTGCCAGTACCCCGGGACAGGGGGCAGATACGCAGTATTTT. This encodes CASTPGQGADTQYF.

The chain combines TRBV5-1 with TRBJ2-1; 7 bases match TRBD2. CDR3 size: 16 residues. V was clipped by 0 bases and J by 0 bases; unmatched bases: 3. The germline CDR1 and CDR2 sequences are SGHRS and YFSETQ. CDR3 sequence: CASSLARTSSYNEQFF. For the CDR3, the DNA is TGCGCCAGCAGCTTGGCCCGGACTAGCTCCTACAATGAGCAGTTCTTC.

The CDR3 DNA reads TGCAGCGTTAGACTAGCGGGAGTGGGGGAGCAGTACTTC. Residues: CSVRLAGVGEQYF. J is TRBJ2-7 and V is TRBV29-1; 12 positions agree with TRBD2. The V segment lost 5 bases and the J segment 7 bases; nucleotides outside the gene matches: 6. Germline V gene data show CDR1 as SQVTM and CDR2 as ANQGSEA. CDR3 size: 13 residues.

This clone came up once. J is TRBJ1-1 and V is TRBV5-1; no definite D call. The CDR3 runs 13 residues. The germline gives CDR1 SGHRS, CDR2 YFSETQ. The germline V and J ends were trimmed by 2 bases and 2 bases, with 7 bases remaining between them. As DNA, the CDR3 is TGCGCCAGCAGCTTCGGGTCAAACACTGAAGCTTTCTTT. Protein: CASSFGSNTEAFF.

The chain employs TRBV10-3 and TRBJ2-2; no reliable D call. Germline CDR1 and CDR2: ENHRY and SYGVKD. The V gene lost 0 bases and the J gene lost 5 bases, with 13 bases spanning the gap. The CDR3 sequence is 16 residues long. CDR3 sequence reads: CAISESQARPTGELFF. For the CDR3, the DNA is TGTGCCATCAGTGAGTCTCAGGCAAGGCCGACCGGGGAGCTGTTTTTT.

The genes are TRBV4-1 and TRBJ1-2, with D possibly matching TRBD1 (5 bases). The CDR3 totals 19 residues. Germline V CDR1 and CDR2: MGHRA, YSYEKL. Trimming cost V 1 base and J 7 bases, with 28 bases left between them. CDR3 loop: CASSQARLWEREGRGGYTF. For the CDR3, the DNA is TGCGCCAGCAGCCAAGCCAGGTTATGGGAGCGAGAGGGGCGGGGTGGCTACACCTTC.

The chain employs TRBV28 and TRBJ1-2, with D unclear. V lost 8 bases to trimming and J lost 4 bases, with 11 bases between them. CDR1 is MDHEN and CDR2 is SYDVKM in the germline V gene. The CDR3 is 12 residues long. Here the CDR3 reads CASGHGIYGYTF. The CDR3 DNA follows: TGTGCCAGCGGCCATGGTATCTATGGCTACACCTTC.

This sequence joins TRBV6-5 and TRBJ2-3; 11 nucleotides agree with TRBD1. CDR3 length: 15 residues. Germline loops: CDR1 MNHEY, CDR2 SVGAGI. The ends lost 6 bases at V and 7 bases at J; junction bases unmatched: 9. The CDR3 DNA follows: TGTGCCAGCAGATCACCGGGACAGGGGGGAAATACGCAGTATTTT. Translating gives CASRSPGQGGNTQYF.